This T cell receptor beta chain was identified in a study of immune heterogeneity within non-small cell lung tumors. Study-level results: Local tumor mutational burden, with an R of approximately 0.36, correlated moderately but significantly with local T-cell clonality. The study found identical dominant CDR3 beta clonotypes recurring across tumor sites within a patient, alongside site-unique high-frequency clones.

TCR beta CDR3 regions came from multiplex PCR with 32 forward V and 13 reverse J primers. TCRdb re-called the multiplex PCR reads with MiXCR, one entry per CDR3 protein. The table records 20,000 to 25,000 distinct CDR3 sequences, less than 35% of them present only once. Concerning this clonotype: What it binds is not known.

Trimming shortened V by 5 bases and J by 1 base, and 21 bases separated the two germline ends. The CDR3 runs 17 residues. Germline V gives CDR1 DFQATT, CDR2 SNEGSKA (reference sequence). Bulk tumor gDNA, 500 to 700 ng per sample, served as the TCR template. Biopsies, several per primary tumor and spaced far apart, were collected during surgery. The study enrolled patients with untreated, newly diagnosed non-small cell lung cancer who underwent curative surgery. This receptor was obtained from a man between 35 and 55 years old with non-small cell lung cancer. Sequencing was performed on lung tumor tissue. The rearrangement joins TRBV20-1 to TRBJ2-4; possible D gene TRBD2, 6 bases. The chain's CDR3 is CSAQTPTSGRAKNIQYF. The CDR3 DNA is TGCAGTGCTCAGACCCCTACTAGTGGGAGGGCCAAAAACATTCAGTACTTC.